The entry below describes one T cell receptor (beta chain). This clone was counted at least ten times. Its antigen remains unidentified. No much larger clone exists at a distance of one base, and base qualities are not known. The sample is drawn from a study of blood T cell repertoires in COVID-19 (dated by TCRdb to the early 2020s). Background on the whole study: The collaborator samples originated in the United States, Italy and Spain and spanned the acute and convalescent phases of COVID-19. The material from the prospective study consisted of cDNA or gDNA derived from T cells, B-cell-depleted T cells, or PBMCs. Deeply sampled blood TCRbeta repertoires from subjects exposed to, actively infected with, or recovered from COVID-19 were included in the dataset. The repertoires were released in a freely available public database meant as a resource for research on the immune response to SARS-CoV-2. The samples were drawn from two sources: the first 160 participants of the ongoing ImmuneRACE study, and 950 to 1,500 subjects contributed by 6 global collaborators. The sample metadata nearly always contained a de-identified subject ID, COVID-19 status, age in years and sex. HLA class I and class II types, where available, came from metadata supplied by the sample provider rather than from assay-based typing.

The study at large found these results: The quantity of clinical and demographic metadata differed by source and by participant and was supplied without curation.

From a lookup of the germline V gene (reference sequence), CDR1 and CDR2 are SGHNT and YYREEE. Including the terminal cysteine and phenylalanine, the CDR3 comprises 17 residues. Here the CDR3 DNA is all that survives: 51 bases in frame from base 1. Trimmed from V: 0 bases; trimmed from J: 4 bases; junction bases lacking a gene match: 8. TCRbeta CDR3 regions were amplified from genomic DNA by means of the immunoSEQ Assay, a bias-controlled multiplex PCR. The study's own analysis went as follows. Nucleated cell counts per sample were estimated from amplification of reference gene primers within the assay. To quantify the absolute abundance of each unique TCRbeta CDR3 rearrangement, sequence reads were collapsed and filtered. For each sample, productive Simpson clonality was calculated by taking the square root of Simpson's diversity index across productive rearrangements. TCRdb obtained this table from immuneACCESS and retained in-frame rearrangements with V and J assigned. These tables miss some clones; where compared with another copy, unresolved V genes account for less than half of the shortfall, and the remainder is unexplained. The V and J calls and clone size come from that table; D and trimming were worked out from the DNA. Here the sample has 150,000 to 200,000 clones; roughly 84% occur a single time. The top ten clones comprise around 9.8% of the sample.

The collaborating institutions used their own protocols to collect whole blood in K2EDTA tubes. For TCRbeta analysis, collaborator samples were shipped as frozen whole blood, as isolated PBMCs, or as DNA extracted from either sample type. This sequence originates from an elderly woman with acute or convalescent COVID-19. Rearrangement joined TRBV5-4 to TRBJ2-3; 10 bases in between match TRBD2. Sequenced material: peripheral blood. The bases read TGTGCCAGCAGCTTGGGGACTAGCGGTTGGAGCGCAGATACGCAGTATTTT. Its coded protein is CASSLGTSGWSADTQYF. Where the CDR3 stops, the reference TRBV5-4 and TRBJ2-3 genes take over; the full variable domain is ETGVTQSPTHLIKTRGQQVTLRCSSQSGHNTVSWYQQALGQGPQFIFQYYREEENGRGNFPPRFSGLQFPNYSSELNVNALELDDSALYLCASSLGTSGWSADTQYFGPGTRLTVL.